One sample yielded the 30 T cell receptor beta chains listed below, sequenced in a study of T-cell reconstitution after alpha-beta-depleted transplantation in children (dated by TCRdb to the mid-2010s). The library relied on PCR. Sequenced using an Illumina HiSeq 2500. To normalize quantification of the TCRbeta repertoire, the TCR libraries were built with molecular barcoding that relied on unique molecular identifiers. The public reads were quality trimmed at Q25 with fastp and then assembled into clones with MiXCR by TCRdb, keeping productive beta chains. Rows are unified per CDR3 protein, each entry keeping the most common DNA and genes. In all, the sample holds roughly 500,000 distinct CDR3 sequences, and 9.5% to 15% of those were seen once. Around 5.8% of the sample is taken by the ten largest. Sequences were derived from PBMCs from the stem cell graft donor, sampled from the stem cell graft. These receptors were collected from a human donor who donated a stem cell graft to a child with combined immunodeficiency.

The V gene is TRBV6-6, the J gene TRBJ1-2, with D perhaps matching TRBD1 (5 bases). V gave up 5 bases and J gave up 6 bases, with 13 bases separating them. Germline V CDR1 and CDR2: MNHNY, SVGAGI (reference sequence). There are 13 residues in the CDR3. CDR3 region: CASSTQGTHGYTF. DNA of the CDR3: TGTGCCAGCAGTACCCAGGGAACTCATGGCTACACCTTC.

This clonotype was detected only a few times. The rearrangement links TRBV5-1 to TRBJ2-3; D is perhaps TRBD1 or TRBD2 (5 bases each). The germline V and J ends were trimmed by 5 bases and 5 bases, with 9 bases remaining between them. CDR1 SGHRS and CDR2 YFSETQ come from the germline V gene. The CDR3 is 12 amino acids. The CDR3 protein is CASRGELDTQYF. CDR3 nucleotides: TGCGCCAGCAGAGGGGAGTTAGATACGCAGTATTTT.

In its sample, this clonotype was seen many times. The chain links TRBV6-4 to TRBJ2-2; D is unresolved. The CDR3 runs to 14 residues. The germline gives CDR1 MRHNA, CDR2 SNTAGT. The V gene lost 8 bases and the J gene lost 1 base, with 11 bases spanning the gap. The DNA of the CDR3 is TGTGCCAGCGGGTCAGACATGAACACCGGGGAGCTGTTTTTT. Encoded protein: CASGSDMNTGELFF.

This clonotype was counted between two and nine times. J is TRBJ2-1 and V is TRBV5-5; 9 nucleotides agree with TRBD2. This CDR3 is built from 16 residues. The germline CDR1 and CDR2 sequences are SGHKS and YYEKEE (reference sequence). J gave up 9 bases and V 0 bases, and 10 bases lay outside the gene matches. CDR3 sequence: CASSLVVSGRGGEQFF. The CDR3 DNA sequence: TGTGCCAGCAGCTTGGTGGTTAGCGGGAGAGGGGGTGAGCAGTTCTTC.

This clonotype occurred a few times. The chain links TRBV6-5 to TRBJ1-1; 8 bases line up with TRBD1. There are 14 residues in the CDR3. J gave up 6 bases and V 2 bases, and 5 bases lay outside the gene matches. Germline CDR1 reads MNHEY; CDR2 reads SVGAGI. This CDR3 reads CASSYLQGVSEAFF. The CDR3 DNA follows: TGTGCCAGCAGTTACCTACAGGGGGTCTCTGAAGCTTTCTTT.

This chain uses TRBV7-8 with TRBJ2-2, with 9 bases aligning to TRBD2. J gave up 0 bases and V 6 bases, and 5 bases lay outside the gene matches. The length of the CDR3 is 16 residues. Germline CDR1 reads SGHVS; CDR2 reads FQNEAQ. The CDR3 loop is CASSKLAGPNTGELFF. CDR3 coding DNA: TGTGCCAGCAGTAAGCTAGCGGGACCGAACACCGGGGAGCTGTTTTTT.

Many counts were recorded for this clonotype. Its ends do not fully match the called genes, so a read error is possible. The V call is TRBV7-7, the J call TRBJ2-5, with D uncertain. The V gene's germline CDR1 is SSHAT and CDR2 FNYEAQ (reference sequence). This CDR3 has 15 residues. The CDR3 loop is CASSLSGQFQETQYF. CDR3 nucleotides: TGTGCTAGCAGCCTCTCCGGTCAGTTCCAAGAGACCCAGTACTTC.

V gene TRBV4-3 combines with J gene TRBJ1-4, with 9 bases identical to TRBD1. The germline CDR1 and CDR2 sequences are LGHNA and YSLEER. Losses at the gene ends were 3 bases for V and 6 bases for J; bases not matched to a gene: 5. This CDR3 is built from 15 residues. CDR3 sequence: CASSQDRGNYEKLFF. CDR3 in DNA: TGCGCCAGCAGCCAGGACAGGGGAAATTATGAAAAACTGTTTTTT.

The V and J genes are TRBV7-9 and TRBJ2-1, with TRBD2 identical over 8 bases. Germline CDR1 and CDR2: SEHNR and FQNEAQ (reference sequence). Trimming cost V 1 base and J 5 bases; bases outside gene matches: 7. The CDR3 is made up of 16 amino acids. This CDR3 reads CASSLGSGGVHNEQFF. DNA of the CDR3: TGTGCCAGCAGCTTAGGATCGGGAGGGGTACACAATGAGCAGTTCTTC.

There are many counts of this clonotype. This rearrangement joins TRBV12-3 or TRBV12-4 to TRBJ2-1; TRBD1 or TRBD2 may be the D gene (5 bases each). The CDR3 sequence is 12 residues long. Trimming pared 3 bases from V and 10 bases from J, leaving 10 bases between. The chain's CDR3 is CASSLGPTEQFF. The CDR3, as DNA: TGTGCCAGCAGTTTGGGACCTACAGAGCAGTTCTTC.

About this clonotype itself: The conserved closing phenylalanine or tryptophan is absent in this CDR3, likely reflecting a read error. The chain carries TRBV5-1 and TRBJ2-3; D is possibly TRBD1 (5 bases). The CDR3 covers 15 residues. V was trimmed by 3 bases and J by 0 bases, leaving 11 bases between them. From germline, CDR1 is SGHRS and CDR2 YFSETQ. This CDR3 reads CASSSPRASTDTQYI. The CDR3 DNA reads TGCGCCAGCAGCTCCCCCAGGGCTAGCACAGATACGCAGTATATT.

There are many counts of this clonotype. V and J are TRBV12-3 or TRBV12-4 and TRBJ2-7; tentative D call: TRBD2 (5 bases). The CDR3 sequence is 13 residues long. Trimming stripped 4 bases from V and 6 bases from J, with 13 bases between. The CDR3, as DNA: TGTGCCAGCAGTTACGTTCGAGGAGGCGAGCAGTACTTC. Its translation: CASSYVRGGEQYF.

This clonotype was counted ten times or more. The CDR3 DNA is TGCGCCAGCAGCCAAGAAGAGGGGACAGAAAACATTCAGTACTTC. Translated, it gives CASSQEEGTENIQYF. V usage is TRBV4-3 and J usage is TRBJ2-4, with TRBD1 matching over 7 bases. The V gene end was trimmed by 0 bases and the J gene end by 5 bases; junction bases not matched to a gene: 4. The CDR3 has 15 residues. The V gene's germline CDR1 is LGHNA and CDR2 YSLEER.

This clonotype was counted between two and nine times. The chain combines TRBV20-1 with TRBJ1-1, with a possible D match to TRBD1 (5 bases). The V gene's germline CDR1 is DFQATT and CDR2 SNEGSKA (reference sequence). V lost 1 base to trimming and J lost 3 bases, with 9 bases between them. The CDR3 is 13 amino acids. The CDR3 is CSARGGSDTEAFF. CDR3 coding DNA: TGCAGTGCTAGAGGGGGGTCGGACACTGAAGCTTTCTTT.

The chain recombines TRBV9 with TRBJ2-3, with no clear D. The germline CDR1 and CDR2 sequences are SGDLS and YYNGEE. The V end was cut by 4 bases, the J end by 0 bases, with 12 bases between. CDR3 length: 15 residues. CDR3 sequence: CASSTDGFSTDTQYF. The DNA of the CDR3 is TGTGCCAGCAGCACGGACGGCTTCAGCACAGATACGCAGTATTTT.

Ten or more counts support this clonotype. The gene calls are TRBV20-1 and TRBJ2-5, with 7 bases lining up with TRBD1. The CDR3 runs to 14 residues. With V trimmed by 5 bases and J by 5 bases, 11 bases remained unmatched. Germline V gene lookup returns CDR1 DFQATT and CDR2 SNEGSKA (reference sequence). DNA of the CDR3: TGCAGTGCTCCAGCCCGGGACAGCCATGAGACCCAGTACTTC. Its translation is CSAPARDSHETQYF.

The chain is built from TRBV5-1 and TRBJ2-7, with TRBD2 identical over 9 bases. Germline trimming cut 4 bases from V and 5 bases from J; bases unmatched to any gene: 13. The CDR3 sequence is 16 residues long. Per the germline V gene, CDR1 is SGHRS and CDR2 is YFSETQ. CDR3 in DNA: TGCGCCAGCAGCCTCAGGGTAGCGGGAGACCTCGACGAGCAGTACTTC. Translating it yields CASSLRVAGDLDEQYF.

The sample holds many counts of this clonotype. Mismatch with germline at one junction end may stem from a read error. The J gene is TRBJ2-7, the V gene TRBV27; weak D call: TRBD1 (5 bases). The CDR3 spans 14 residues. The V gene's germline CDR1 is MNHEY and CDR2 SMNVEV (reference sequence). The CDR3 region has the DNA TGTGCCAGCAGCTTATCGCAGGGTTCCTACGAGCAGTACTTC. This translates into CASSLSQGSYEQYF.

There are many counts of this clonotype. V usage is TRBV5-1 and J usage is TRBJ2-3; no firm D call. The germline V gene has CDR1 SGHRS and CDR2 YFSETQ. CDR3 length: 14 residues. Trimming removed 0 bases from V and 2 bases from J, with 7 bases in between. CDR3 amino acids: CASSLAGFTDTQYF. The CDR3, as DNA: TGCGCCAGCAGCTTGGCTGGATTCACAGATACGCAGTATTTT.

This clonotype was counted at least ten times. This sequence joins TRBV15 and TRBJ2-4; D is unclear. The CDR3 has 16 amino acids. The germline V gene has CDR1 LNHNV and CDR2 YYDKDF (reference sequence). Trimming left V 4 bases short and J 0 bases short, with 13 bases between. For the CDR3, the DNA is TGTGCCACCAGCACCTTCCAGTACACAGCCAAAAACATTCAGTACTTC. Translation gives CATSTFQYTAKNIQYF.

In this sample, this clonotype turned up a few times. The chain carries TRBV20-1 and TRBJ2-1; D might be TRBD1 (6 bases). V was shortened by 0 bases and J by 6 bases, with 15 bases between the two germline ends. The germline V gene encodes CDR1 DFQATT and CDR2 SNEGSKA (reference sequence). The CDR3 totals 15 residues. The CDR3 loop is CSARDGTLTTNEQFF. CDR3 bases: TGCAGTGCTAGAGATGGGACACTTACTACCAATGAGCAGTTCTTC.

Ten or more counts support this clonotype. The chain links TRBV12-3 or TRBV12-4 to TRBJ2-6, with TRBD1 matching over 9 bases. The CDR3 runs 16 residues. The junction had 6 bases not matched to a gene; V was cut back by 1 base and J by 8 bases. CDR3 DNA: TGTGCCAGCAGTTTAGGGGAGGGACAGGGAACCAACGTCCTGACTTTC. Translation gives CASSLGEGQGTNVLTF.

The genes are TRBV30 and TRBJ1-4, with 10 bases identical to TRBD1. CDR1 is GTSNPN, CDR2 SVGIG, per germline (reference sequence). J gave up 7 bases and V 7 bases, and 3 bases lay outside the gene matches. The CDR3 covers 12 residues. The CDR3 DNA is TGTGCCTCAAGACAGGGGGCTGAAAAACTGTTTTTT. Its protein is CASRQGAEKLFF.

The sample holds one count of this clonotype. The gene calls are TRBV6-2 or TRBV6-3 and TRBJ2-4, with 8 positions matching TRBD1. Germline CDR1 reads MNHEY; CDR2 reads SVGEGT. The CDR3 totals 13 residues. The junction had 4 bases not matched to a gene; V was cut back by 6 bases and J by 6 bases. The CDR3 is CASSSDRVNIQYF. As DNA, the CDR3 is TGTGCCAGCAGCTCGGACAGGGTAAACATTCAGTACTTC.

This clonotype was found a few times. This CDR3 is CASSLRTSGGANTQYF. The CDR3 nucleotides are TGCGCCAGCAGCCTGCGGACTAGCGGGGGGGCGAATACGCAGTATTTT. V and J are TRBV5-1 and TRBJ2-3; TRBD2 matches at 15 bases. The V gene end was trimmed by 4 bases and the J gene end by 7 bases; junction bases not matched to a gene: 7. The CDR3 contains 16 residues. Germline CDR1 reads SGHRS; CDR2 reads YFSETQ.

This clonotype was seen only a few times. This chain joins TRBV5-1 and TRBJ2-5; 9 bases align to TRBD2. CDR3 size: 14 residues. CDR1 SGHRS and CDR2 YFSETQ come from the germline V gene. V trimming: 7 bases; J trimming: 3 bases; junction bases outside the gene matches: 7. For the CDR3, the DNA is TGCGCCAGCGGGGCAGCGGGGGGTGAAGAGACCCAGTACTTC. This sequence encodes CASGAAGGEETQYF. Filled out from reference TRBV5-1 and TRBJ2-5, the complete variable domain reads KAGVTQTPRYLIKTRGQQVTLSCSPISGHRSVSWYQQTPGQGLQFLFEYFSETQRNKGNFPGRFSGRQFSNSRSEMNVSTLELGDSALYLCASGAAGGEETQYFGPGTRLLVL.

The chain uses TRBV29-1 and TRBJ1-2, with D possibly TRBD1 on 5 matching bases. Trimming took off 3 bases at V and 4 bases at J, with 12 bases between the two ends. CDR3 size: 13 residues. CDR1 and CDR2 from the germline V gene are SQVTM and ANQGSEA. The CDR3 loop is CSVDEGPPYGYTF. The CDR3, as DNA: TGCAGCGTTGACGAGGGGCCCCCCTATGGCTACACCTTC. Full variable domain (rest looked up from reference TRBV29-1 and TRBJ1-2): SAVISQKPSRDICQRGTSLTIQCQVDSQVTMMFWYRQQPGQSLTLIATANQGSEATYESGFVIDKFPISRPNLTFSTLTVSNMSPEDSSIYLCSVDEGPPYGYTFGSGTRLTVV.

The table lists this clonotype with many counts. The V call is TRBV7-2, the J call TRBJ2-1; 13 bases align to TRBD2. The germline CDR1 and CDR2 sequences are SGHTA and FQGNSA. The CDR3 runs to 15 residues. With V trimmed by 6 bases and J by 7 bases, 6 bases remained unmatched. Here the CDR3 reads CASSLGTSGMNEQFF. The CDR3 nucleotides are TGTGCCAGCAGTCTAGGGACTAGCGGGATGAATGAGCAGTTCTTC.

This clonotype has more than one count but fewer than ten. The DNA of the CDR3 is TGTGCCACCAGCAGAGATGTAAGCCTCAGCTCCTACAATGAGCAGTTCTTC. Translation gives CATSRDVSLSSYNEQFF. The rearrangement uses TRBV15 and TRBJ2-1; D is unresolved. Germline V gives CDR1 LNHNV, CDR2 YYDKDF (reference sequence). V was shortened by 0 bases and J by 0 bases, with 12 bases between the two germline ends. This CDR3 has 17 amino acids. Based on the CDR3 plus reference TRBV15 and TRBJ2-1, the full variable domain is DAMVIQNPRYQVTQFGKPVTLSCSQTLNHNVMYWYQQKSSQAPKLLFHYYDKDFNNEADTPDNFQSRRPNTSFCFLDIRSPGLGDTAMYLCATSRDVSLSSYNEQFFGPGTRLTVL.

This clonotype was found a few times. The chain combines TRBV6-5 with TRBJ2-1; the D gene is possibly TRBD1 (6 bases). The CDR3 contains 13 residues. Trimming shortened V by 0 bases and J by 10 bases, and 10 bases separated the two germline ends. Germline V gives CDR1 MNHEY, CDR2 SVGAGI. The CDR3 sequence: CASSYSRQGEQFF. The CDR3 nucleotides are TGTGCCAGCAGTTACTCAAGGCAGGGGGAGCAGTTCTTC.